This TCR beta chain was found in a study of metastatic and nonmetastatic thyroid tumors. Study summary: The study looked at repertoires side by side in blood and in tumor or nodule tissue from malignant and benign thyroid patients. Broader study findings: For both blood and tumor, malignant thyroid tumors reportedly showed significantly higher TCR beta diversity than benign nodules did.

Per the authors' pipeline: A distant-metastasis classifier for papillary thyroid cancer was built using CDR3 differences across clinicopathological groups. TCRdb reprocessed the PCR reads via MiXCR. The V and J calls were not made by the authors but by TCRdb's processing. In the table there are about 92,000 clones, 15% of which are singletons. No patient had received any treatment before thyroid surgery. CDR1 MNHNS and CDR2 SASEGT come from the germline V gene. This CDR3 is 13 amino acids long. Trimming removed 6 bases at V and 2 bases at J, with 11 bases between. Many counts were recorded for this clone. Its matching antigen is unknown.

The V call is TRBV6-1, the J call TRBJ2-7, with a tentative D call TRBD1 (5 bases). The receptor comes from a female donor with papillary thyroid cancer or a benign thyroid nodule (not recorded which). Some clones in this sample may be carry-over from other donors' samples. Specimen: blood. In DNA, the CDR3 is TGTGCCAGCAGGGCACAGGCCGCCTACGAGCAGTACTTC. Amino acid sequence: CASRAQAAYEQYF.